The clone carrying this T cell receptor beta chain has only one observation. This sample is drawn from a study of blood T cell repertoires in COVID-19. This CDR3 has 13 residues. Trimming removed 3 bases at V and 5 bases at J, with 10 bases between. Germline V CDR1 and CDR2: LNHDA, SQIVND (reference sequence). Source study methods: Estimation of nucleated cell counts was performed using reference gene primer amplification. The method was immunoSEQ multiplex PCR; TCRdb's version includes in-frame clones alone and lacks a portion of them. The V and J calls and clone size were taken over from that table, and D and trimming were inferred from the DNA. This table holds 200,000 to 250,000 clones, around 80% found once. All enrollees were roughly 18 to 100 years old and from fewer than 25 US areas. Self-reported history from a screening survey and questionnaire set each donor's cohort.

The sequencing input was PBMCs or T cells enriched from blood (not recorded which). The clonotype was recovered from a man in his sixties who had recovered from COVID-19. The chain carries TRBV19 and TRBJ1-1, with D unresolved. The CDR3, as DNA: TGTGCCAGTAGTATCCTCGCGGGAACTGAAGCTTTCTTT. As protein: CASSILAGTEAFF.